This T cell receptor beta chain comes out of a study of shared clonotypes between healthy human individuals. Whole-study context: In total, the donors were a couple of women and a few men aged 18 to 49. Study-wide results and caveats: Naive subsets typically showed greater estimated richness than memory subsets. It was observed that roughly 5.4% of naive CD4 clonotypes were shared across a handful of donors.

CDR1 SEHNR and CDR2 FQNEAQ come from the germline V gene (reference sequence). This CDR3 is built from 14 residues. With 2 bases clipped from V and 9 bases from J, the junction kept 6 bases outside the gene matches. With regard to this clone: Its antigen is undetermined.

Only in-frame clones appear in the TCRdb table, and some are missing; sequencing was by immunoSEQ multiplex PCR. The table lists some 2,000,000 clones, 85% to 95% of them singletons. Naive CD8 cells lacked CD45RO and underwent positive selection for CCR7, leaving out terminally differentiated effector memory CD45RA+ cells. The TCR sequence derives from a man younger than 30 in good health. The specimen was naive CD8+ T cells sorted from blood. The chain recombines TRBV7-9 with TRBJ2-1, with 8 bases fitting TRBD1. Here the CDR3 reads CASSLFETGVEQFF. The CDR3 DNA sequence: TGTGCCAGCAGCTTATTCGAGACAGGGGTTGAGCAGTTCTTC. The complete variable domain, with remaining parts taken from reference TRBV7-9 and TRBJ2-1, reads DTGVSQNPRHKITKRGQNVTFRCDPISEHNRLYWYRQTLGQGPEFLTYFQNEAQLEKSRLLSDRFSAERPKGSFSTLEIQRTEQGDSAMYLCASSLFETGVEQFFGPGTRLTVL.